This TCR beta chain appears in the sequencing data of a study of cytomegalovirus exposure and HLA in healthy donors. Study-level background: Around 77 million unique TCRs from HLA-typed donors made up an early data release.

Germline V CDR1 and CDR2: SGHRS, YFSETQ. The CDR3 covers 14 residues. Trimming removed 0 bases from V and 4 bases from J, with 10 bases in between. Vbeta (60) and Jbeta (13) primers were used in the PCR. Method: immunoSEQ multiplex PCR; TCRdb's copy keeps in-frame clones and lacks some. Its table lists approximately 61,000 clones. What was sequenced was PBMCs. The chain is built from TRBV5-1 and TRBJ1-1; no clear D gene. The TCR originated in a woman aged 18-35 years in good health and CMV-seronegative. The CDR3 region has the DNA TGCGCCAGCAGCTTGGTGGGGAGGGCCACTGAAGCTTTCTTT. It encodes CASSLVGRATEAFF.